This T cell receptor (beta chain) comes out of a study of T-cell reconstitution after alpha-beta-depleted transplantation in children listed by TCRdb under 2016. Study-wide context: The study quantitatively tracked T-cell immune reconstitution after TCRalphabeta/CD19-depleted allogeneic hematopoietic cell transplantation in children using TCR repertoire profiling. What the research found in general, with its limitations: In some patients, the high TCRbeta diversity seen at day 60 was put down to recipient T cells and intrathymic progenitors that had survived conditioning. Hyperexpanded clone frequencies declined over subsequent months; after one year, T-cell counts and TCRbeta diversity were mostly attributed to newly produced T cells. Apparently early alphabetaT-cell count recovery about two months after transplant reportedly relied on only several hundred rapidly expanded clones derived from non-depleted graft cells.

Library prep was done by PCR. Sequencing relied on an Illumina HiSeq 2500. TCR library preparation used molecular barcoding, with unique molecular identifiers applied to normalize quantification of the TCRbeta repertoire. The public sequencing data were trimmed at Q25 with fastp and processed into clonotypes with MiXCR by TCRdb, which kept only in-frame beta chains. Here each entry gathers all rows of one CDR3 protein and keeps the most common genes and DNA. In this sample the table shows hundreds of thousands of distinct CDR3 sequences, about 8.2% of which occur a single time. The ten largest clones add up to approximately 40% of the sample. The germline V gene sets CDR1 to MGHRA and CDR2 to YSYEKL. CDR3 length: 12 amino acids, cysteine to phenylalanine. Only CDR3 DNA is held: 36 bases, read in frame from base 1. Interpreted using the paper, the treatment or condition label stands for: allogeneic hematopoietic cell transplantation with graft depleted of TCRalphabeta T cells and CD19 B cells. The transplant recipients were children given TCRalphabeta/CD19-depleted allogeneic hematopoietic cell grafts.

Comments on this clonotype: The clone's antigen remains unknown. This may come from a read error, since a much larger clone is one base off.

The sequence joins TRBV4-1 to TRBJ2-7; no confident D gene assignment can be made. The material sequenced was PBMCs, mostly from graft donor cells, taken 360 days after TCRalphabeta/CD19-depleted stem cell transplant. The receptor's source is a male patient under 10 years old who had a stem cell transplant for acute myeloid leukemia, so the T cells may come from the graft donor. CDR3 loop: CAISSGPYEQYF. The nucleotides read TGTGCCATCAGCTCCGGGCCTTACGAGCAGTACTTC.